This T cell receptor beta chain was sequenced in a study of shared clonotypes between healthy human individuals. Study findings and constraints: In several donors, around 4.8% of naive CD4 clonotypes appeared in common. Across subsets, estimated richness was generally greater for naive than for memory populations.

Naive CD8 cells lacked CD45RO and underwent positive selection for CCR7, leaving out terminally differentiated effector memory CD45RA+ cells. Assay: immunoSEQ multiplex PCR; the TCRdb copy retains only in-frame clones and omits some. This table has about 2 million clones, less than 95% appearing once. Regarding this clone: Its antigen is as yet unknown.

The junction had 14 bases not matched to a gene; V was cut back by 1 base and J by 3 bases. This CDR3 contains 18 residues. Germline CDR1 and CDR2: SQVTM and ANQGSEA. This TCR derives from a man between 18 and 35 years old in good health. Material for sequencing was naive CD8+ T cells sorted from blood. This chain connects TRBV29-1 to TRBJ2-3, with 9 bases that match TRBD1. CDR3 sequence (DNA): TGCAGCGTTGAAGGCTTAGAGACAGGGGGAAGGTGGACAGATACGCAGTATTTT. It is translated as CSVEGLETGGRWTDTQYF.